Each of the 26 T cell receptor beta chains below was sequenced from the same sample in a study of shared clonotypes between healthy human individuals. TCRdb's table, derived via immunoSEQ multiplex PCR, lists solely in-frame clones and lacks some. The profile shows about 530,000 clones, almost 97% of them singletons. Input material: naive CD4+ T cells sorted from blood. Subset noted: CD45RA+ positively selected. Source of these receptors: a woman aged 25 to 45 in good health.

CDR3 residues: CAISGQGKETQYF. In DNA, the CDR3 is TGTGCCATCAGTGGACAGGGGAAAGAGACCCAGTACTTC. The V call is TRBV10-3, the J call TRBJ2-5; 8 bases line up with TRBD1. There are 13 residues in the CDR3. The J segment lost 3 bases and the V segment lost 4 bases, leaving 1 base of the junction unmatched. The germline gives CDR1 ENHRY, CDR2 SYGVKD.

This chain links TRBV5-1 with TRBJ2-7; TRBD1 matches 9 bases. With 2 bases clipped from V and 4 bases from J, the junction kept 7 bases outside the gene matches. The CDR3 is 15 residues long. Germline CDR1 is SGHRS and CDR2 is YFSETQ. The CDR3 nucleotides read TGCGCCAGCAGCTTCGGGACAGGGTGGGAATACGAGCAGTACTTC. This encodes CASSFGTGWEYEQYF.

The gene calls are TRBV2 and TRBJ1-5; 9 bases fit TRBD1. Germline CDR1 and CDR2: SNHLY and FYNNEI. The CDR3 totals 15 residues. The V gene end was trimmed by 4 bases and the J gene end by 9 bases; junction bases not matched to a gene: 10. CDR3 region: CASSATGGRMGPQHF. CDR3 bases: TGTGCCAGCAGTGCAACAGGGGGCAGAATGGGGCCCCAGCATTTT.

The gene calls are TRBV6-6 and TRBJ2-3; 9 bases align to TRBD2. The CDR3 totals 15 residues. After removal of 3 bases from V and 5 bases from J, the junction contained 6 bases not matched to a gene. Germline V lookup: CDR1 MNHNY, CDR2 SVGAGI (reference sequence). The CDR3 is CASSYSGSVGDTQYF. CDR3 nucleotides: TGTGCCAGCAGTTATAGCGGGAGTGTGGGAGATACGCAGTATTTT.

This clone was counted once. This rearrangement joins TRBV10-3 to TRBJ2-3, with 10 bases that match TRBD1. The V and J ends lost 6 bases and 3 bases, in that order; junction bases with no gene match: 6. From germline, CDR1 is ENHRY and CDR2 SYGVKD. The CDR3 has 15 amino acids. The CDR3 coding sequence is TGTGCCATCAGACCCGGGGGACAGGGGACAGATACGCAGTATTTT. Its protein product is CAIRPGGQGTDTQYF.

The gene calls are TRBV30 and TRBJ2-7; 8 nucleotides agree with TRBD2. Germline trimming cut 0 bases from V and 2 bases from J; bases unmatched to any gene: 12. CDR3 length equals 17 residues. In germline, CDR1 is GTSNPN, CDR2 SVGIG (reference sequence). The CDR3 bases are TGTGCCTGGAGTGTAGGACTAGCTCCTCGAATCACCTACGAGCAGTACTTC. Protein sequence: CAWSVGLAPRITYEQYF. Full variable domain (remainder filled in from reference TRBV30 and TRBJ2-7): SQTIHQWPATLVQPVGSPLSLECTVEGTSNPNLYWYRQAAGRGLQLLFYSVGIGQISSEVPQNLSASRPQDRQFILSSKKLLLSDSGFYLCAWSVGLAPRITYEQYFGPGTRLTVT.

The CDR3 is CASSPKIGRGFKPQHF. The CDR3 nucleotides read TGTGCCAGCAGCCCAAAAATAGGGCGCGGATTTAAGCCCCAGCATTTT. The chain employs TRBV7-6 and TRBJ1-5; D gene ambiguous. The V gene's germline CDR1 is SGHVS and CDR2 FNYEAQ. The V end lost 5 bases, the J end lost 8 bases, and 22 bases lay between the germline ends. The CDR3 is made up of 16 amino acids.

This CDR3 is CSVVVAGGPGGELFF. The CDR3 nucleotides are TGCAGCGTTGTAGTAGCGGGAGGGCCTGGCGGGGAGCTGTTTTTT. The chain recombines TRBV29-1 with TRBJ2-2, with 11 bases identical to TRBD2. The CDR3 totals 15 residues. V lost 4 bases to trimming and J lost 7 bases; unmatched junction nucleotides: 8. Germline lookup yields CDR1 SQVTM and CDR2 ANQGSEA.

The chain combines TRBV5-4 with TRBJ2-1, with 12 bases that match TRBD2. Losses at the gene ends were 5 bases for V and 8 bases for J; bases not matched to a gene: 8. The CDR3 runs to 15 residues. Germline CDR1 and CDR2: SGHNT and YYREEE (reference sequence). The CDR3 coding sequence is TGTGCCAGCAGGTCAGGGGGACTAGCGGGCCATGAGCAGTTCTTC. Amino acid sequence: CASRSGGLAGHEQFF.

The V and J genes are TRBV10-2 and TRBJ2-7; TRBD2 matches at 9 bases. CDR3 length equals 14 residues. The ends lost 4 bases at V and 4 bases at J; junction bases unmatched: 5. CDR1 is WSHSY, CDR2 SAAADI, per germline. CDR3 sequence: CASSVRTSEYEQYF. The CDR3 DNA reads TGCGCCAGCAGTGTTAGGACTAGCGAATACGAGCAGTACTTC.

This sequence joins TRBV29-1 and TRBJ2-5; D possibly uses TRBD1 or TRBD2 (5 bases each). The DNA end is a closer match to TRBJ2-7, so the J assignment may be wrong. Germline V gene sequence: CDR1 SQVTM, CDR2 ANQGSEA. This CDR3 is 15 amino acids long. The CDR3 sequence is CSVGNNWDGSNEQYF. The CDR3 coding sequence is TGCAGCGTGGGGAATAACTGGGACGGTAGTAACGAGCAGTACTTC.

This rearrangement joins TRBV6-6 to TRBJ2-1; TRBD2 aligns across 8 bases. Losses at the gene ends were 5 bases for V and 4 bases for J; bases not matched to a gene: 10. This CDR3 contains 16 residues. CDR1 and CDR2 from the germline V gene are MNHNY and SVGAGI (reference sequence). In DNA form, the CDR3 reads TGTGCCAGCAGTAGCCCCGGGACTAGTATGTACAATGAGCAGTTCTTC. Its protein is CASSSPGTSMYNEQFF.

This sequence joins TRBV10-2 and TRBJ1-3; 7 nucleotides line up with TRBD1. The CDR3 totals 14 residues. From germline, CDR1 is WSHSY and CDR2 SAAADI. The ends lost 3 bases at V and 4 bases at J; junction bases unmatched: 3. The chain's CDR3 is CASSEQGSGNTIYF. DNA of the CDR3: TGCGCCAGCAGTGAACAGGGGTCAGGAAACACCATATATTTT.

The chain links TRBV29-1 to TRBJ1-1; no reliable D call. The germline V and J ends were trimmed by 6 bases and 0 bases, with 11 bases remaining between them. CDR1 is SQVTM, CDR2 ANQGSEA, per germline. The CDR3 runs 13 residues. The CDR3: CSVCRDMNTEAFF. CDR3 sequence (DNA): TGCAGCGTCTGCAGAGATATGAACACTGAAGCTTTCTTT.

J is TRBJ2-2 and V is TRBV28; either TRBD1 or TRBD2 may fit D (5 bases each). Germline assignment: CDR1 MDHEN and CDR2 SYDVKM. Trimming pared 6 bases from V and 2 bases from J, leaving 13 bases between. CDR3 length: 15 amino acids. The CDR3 sequence: CASRRDRPNTGELFF. As DNA, the CDR3 is TGTGCCAGCAGAAGGGACCGACCTAACACCGGGGAGCTGTTTTTT. The complete variable domain, with remaining parts taken from reference TRBV28 and TRBJ2-2, reads DVKVTQSSRYLVKRTGEKVFLECVQDMDHENMFWYRQDPGLGLRLIYFSYDVKMKEKGDIPEGYSVSREKKERFSLILESASTNQTSMYLCASRRDRPNTGELFFGEGSRLTVL.

Only one count was recorded for this clone. The V and J genes are TRBV2 and TRBJ2-7; 8 bases match TRBD1. The CDR3 contains 14 residues. CDR1 SNHLY and CDR2 FYNNEI come from the germline V gene. V lost 5 bases and J lost 2; bases outside the gene matches: 5. The CDR3 coding sequence is TGTGCCAGCAGTTTGACAGGGGTGGCCTACGAGCAGTACTTC. Amino acid sequence: CASSLTGVAYEQYF.

The chain is built from TRBV6-1 and TRBJ2-2; 7 bases match TRBD1. The trim removed 5 bases at V and 1 base at J, leaving 4 bases unmatched. The CDR3 extends over 15 amino acids. Germline V CDR1 and CDR2: MNHNS, SASEGT. CDR3 nucleotides: TGTGCCAGCAGTATTCGGACAGGGAACACCGGGGAGCTGTTTTTT. Translation gives CASSIRTGNTGELFF.

The chain carries TRBV7-6 and TRBJ2-5; tentatively, D is TRBD2 (6 bases). Gene TRBJ2-7 matches the end of the DNA better, so the J call may be wrong. This CDR3 has 13 amino acids. CDR1 and CDR2 (germline): SGHVS, FNYEAQ. The CDR3 region is CARVGGYHYEQYF. In DNA, the CDR3 is TGTGCCAGGGTGGGGGGATACCACTACGAGCAGTACTTC.

The chain is built from TRBV19 and TRBJ2-1, with 8 nucleotides matching TRBD2. The CDR3 totals 16 residues. Losses at the gene ends were 3 bases for V and 6 bases for J; bases not matched to a gene: 10. The germline CDR1 and CDR2 sequences are LNHDA and SQIVND (reference sequence). The CDR3, as DNA: TGTGCCAGTAGTATGGTATCAGTGGGACTAGTCAATGAGCAGTTCTTC. This translates into CASSMVSVGLVNEQFF.

The chain is built from TRBV10-3 and TRBJ2-1; D may match TRBD1 or TRBD2 (7 bases each). Trimming removed 2 bases from V and 9 bases from J, with 20 bases in between. The CDR3 spans 16 residues. Germline loops: CDR1 ENHRY, CDR2 SYGVKD. CDR3 coding DNA: TGTGCCATCAGTGAGCCGACAGGGAGGGGAGAAATTGAGCAGTTCTTC. Translation gives CAISEPTGRGEIEQFF.

This chain joins TRBV29-1 and TRBJ1-3, with D tentatively TRBD1 (5 bases). V was pared by 3 bases and J by 0 bases, with 12 bases between. The CDR3 runs to 15 residues. CDR1 is SQVTM and CDR2 is ANQGSEA in the germline V gene. The CDR3 DNA is TGCAGCGTTGAGACAGTAACCCTCTCTGGAAACACCATATATTTT. Protein sequence: CSVETVTLSGNTIYF.

The chain combines TRBV7-2 with TRBJ1-6; D uncertain. Per the germline V gene, CDR1 is SGHTA and CDR2 is FQGNSA. The CDR3 spans 17 residues. V was clipped by 2 bases and J by 0 bases, with 11 bases between them. CDR3 nucleotide sequence: TGTGCCAGCAGCTTATGGCAGGCCAGCTCCTATAATTCACCCCTCCACTTT. Amino acids: CASSLWQASSYNSPLHF.

This clone occurred once. This chain uses TRBV5-1 with TRBJ2-1, with 8 bases identical to TRBD2. Per germline, CDR1 SGHRS and CDR2 YFSETQ. Losses at the gene ends were 3 bases for V and 3 bases for J; bases not matched to a gene: 2. This CDR3 has 14 amino acids. The CDR3 is CASSSGTSYNEQFF. The CDR3 DNA reads TGCGCCAGCAGCTCCGGGACTAGCTACAATGAGCAGTTCTTC.

This chain links TRBV18 with TRBJ1-5; D uncertain. The V gene's germline CDR1 is KGHSH and CDR2 LQKENI. V lost 3 bases and J lost 6, with 12 bases in between. This CDR3 has 14 amino acids. CDR3 in amino acids: CASSPESGVQPQHF. CDR3 coding DNA: TGTGCCAGCTCACCTGAATCTGGCGTTCAGCCCCAGCATTTT.

The CDR3 bases are TGTGCCAGCAGCCGGGTCTGGTCAGATACGCAGTATTTT. As protein: CASSRVWSDTQYF. The chain has TRBV11-2 and TRBJ2-3, with unresolved D. Trimming removed 5 bases at V and 4 bases at J, with 10 bases between. The CDR3 contains 13 residues. CDR1 is SGHAT and CDR2 is FQNNGV in the germline V gene.

The chain has TRBV28 and TRBJ2-3; D not resolved. Trimming removed 6 bases from V and 3 bases from J, with 10 bases in between. CDR1 is MDHEN, CDR2 SYDVKM, per germline. The CDR3 contains 13 residues. CDR3 DNA sequence: TGTGCCAGCAGATGGTCTGGGACAGATACGCAGTATTTT. Protein sequence: CASRWSGTDTQYF.